The clone carrying this TCR beta chain appeared a few times. The antigen is not known. The PCR ran on 60 Vbeta and 13 Jbeta primers. The table came from immunoSEQ multiplex PCR; TCRdb's copy has only in-frame clones and leaves some out. The data show fewer than 200,000 clones, about three quarters seen once. The V gene lost 4 bases and the J gene lost 0 bases, with 15 bases spanning the gap. Germline V gene lookup returns CDR1 SGHRS and CDR2 YFSETQ. The CDR3 totals 16 residues. This record comes from a study of cytomegalovirus exposure and HLA in healthy donors. Study-wide points: The dataset shows that most TCR sequences were rare, while some public TCRs occurred in many donors.

The TCR comes from a man in his forties in good health and CMV-seropositive. This rearrangement joins TRBV5-1 to TRBJ2-3; D possibly corresponds to TRBD2 (6 bases). The sample was PBMCs. For the CDR3, the DNA is TGCGCCAGCAGCGTCTTCACCGGGACTAGCACAGATACGCAGTATTTT. Protein sequence: CASSVFTGTSTDTQYF.